This T cell receptor (beta chain) was sequenced during a study of blood T cell repertoires in COVID-19. As for the study in general: Acute and convalescent COVID-19 samples came from the United States, Italy and Spain. The cDNA or gDNA used as material had been derived from T cells, B-cell-depleted T cells, or PBMCs.

The germline CDR1 and CDR2 sequences are SGHRS and YFSETQ. J was trimmed by 4 bases and V by 4 bases; bases with no gene match: 4. The CDR3 runs 13 residues. Original handling: Reference gene primer amplification yielded estimated nucleated cell counts. The assay was immunoSEQ multiplex PCR, and TCRdb's table has in-frame clones only and misses some. For V, J and clone size, that table is used; D and trimming come from the DNA. The sample lists tens of thousands of clones; more than 75% were seen once. The chain carries TRBV5-1 and TRBJ1-2, with TRBD1 matching over 7 bases. The specimen was peripheral blood. The clonotype comes from a human donor in a cohort sampled during active COVID-19. The CDR3 protein is CASSVGQSYGYTF. The CDR3, as DNA: TGCGCCAGCAGCGTGGGACAGTCCTATGGCTACACCTTC.